The rows below give T cell receptor beta chains drawn from one sample of a study of STAT5B mutations in CD4+ large granular lymphocyte leukemia. Using immunoSEQ multiplex PCR, the repertoire was profiled, and TCRdb retains in-frame clones only, with some absent. The sample contains 28,000 or so clones, more than 60% of which appear only once. Sequenced input: CD4+ T cells from blood buffy coats. These receptors were obtained from a human donor in good health. The CDR3 runs from the conserved cysteine through the conserved F or W. Fields, in order: V gene, J gene, clone size, D gene, CDR3 DNA, CDR3 protein. The D gene is left open where the match is weak. Where a row states a size, it is once, few, many or the class of an expanded clone; other rows omit it.

>TRBV2|TRBJ2-7|.|.
TGTGCCAGCAGTGGCCAGTTCCTGAACGAGCAGTACTTC
CASSGQFLNEQYF
>TRBV13|TRBJ2-5|.|TRBD1
TGTGCCAGCAGCTTGGGGACAGGGGCCGAGACCCAGTACTTC
CASSLGTGAETQYF
>TRBV6-5|TRBJ1-2|few|.
TGTGCCAGCAGTCCCAGGGGATGGGGCTACACCTTC
CASSPRGWGYTF
>TRBV28|TRBJ2-3|.|.
TGTGCCAGCAGTCCTATGTTGGAGGTTACAGATACGCAGTATTTT
CASSPMLEVTDTQYF
>TRBV7-9|TRBJ2-3|.|TRBD2
TGTGCCAGCAGCTTAGGGGGACTAGCGGGGCGCACAGATACGCAGTATTTT
CASSLGGLAGRTDTQYF
>TRBV16|TRBJ2-1|once|TRBD2
TGTGCCAGCAGCCGCCCGGGACTAGCGGTGAATGAGCAGTTCTTC
CASSRPGLAVNEQFF
>TRBV9|TRBJ1-2|.|.
TGTGCCAGCAGCGTAGAAGCTAACTATGGCTACACCTTC
CASSVEANYGYTF
>TRBV5-5|TRBJ2-2|.|TRBD2
TGTGCCAGCAGCTTTAGGACTAGCGAGTCCGGGGAGCTGTTTTTT
CASSFRTSESGELFF
>TRBV15|TRBJ1-6|.|.
TGTGCCACCAGCAGACAAAGGGGGGATAATTCACCCCTCCACTTT
CATSRQRGDNSPLHF
>TRBV27|TRBJ2-1|.|.
TGTGCCAGCATAAGTAGTGGGGGATTCAGGGAGCAGTTCTTC
CASISSGGFREQFF
>TRBV2|TRBJ1-6|.|.
TGTGCCAGCAGTGGCCAGGGATTGGCAACTTCACCCCTCCACTTT
CASSGQGLATSPLHF
>TRBV4-1|TRBJ2-5|once|.
TGCGCCAGCAGCCAACCCGGACCCGCGAGGCAAGAGACCCAGTACTTC
CASSQPGPARQETQYF
>TRBV18|TRBJ2-1|.|TRBD2
TGTGCCAGCTCAGAGGGACTAGCGGTGGGTGAGCAGTTCTTC
CASSEGLAVGEQFF
>TRBV7-9|TRBJ2-1|.|.
TGTGCCAGCAGCCGCGGGTGGGGGGAATTCGGCAATGAGCAGTTCTTC
CASSRGWGEFGNEQFF
>TRBV7-3|TRBJ2-1|.|.
TGTGCCAGCTCCGACTACTACAATGAGCAGTTCTTC
CASSDYYNEQFF
>TRBV6-5|TRBJ2-7|.|.
TGTGCCAGCAGGACCGGGCCATCCTACGAGCAGTACTTC
CASRTGPSYEQYF
>TRBV9|TRBJ2-1|.|TRBD1
TGTGCCAGCAGCGCCCAGGGACAGAACAATGAGCAGTTCTTC
CASSAQGQNNEQFF
>TRBV28|TRBJ2-7|.|.
TGTGCCAGCATCACGGGGGGCCTGGCCTACGAGCAGTACTTC
CASITGGLAYEQYF
>TRBV18|TRBJ1-4|few|.
TGTGCCAGCTCACTTTACGGGACTGAGAATGAAAAACTGTTTTTT
CASSLYGTENEKLFF
>TRBV6-4|TRBJ1-1|.|.
TGTGCCAGCAGTGACGGGACGGAGAACACTGAAGCTTTCTTT
CASSDGTENTEAFF
>TRBV29-1|TRBJ2-4|.|TRBD2
TGCAGCGTGACCGAAACTAGCGGGACAAACGGCATTCAGTACTTC
CSVTETSGTNGIQYF
>TRBV18|TRBJ2-5|few|.
TGTGCCAGCTCACCACGGATCTCTCGGGATGTGGAGACCCAGTACTTC
CASSPRISRDVETQYF
>TRBV27|TRBJ2-7|.|TRBD1
TGTGCCAGCAGTTCATCGACAGGGATCTCCTACGAGCAGTACTTC
CASSSSTGISYEQYF
>TRBV19|TRBJ2-3|.|.
TGTGCCAGTAGTACCCAGGGGTCAGATACGCAGTATTTT
CASSTQGSDTQYF
>TRBV5-1|TRBJ2-1|.|.
TGCGCCAGCAGCTTGGGGGGAGAAGCCTACAATGAGCAGTTCTTC
CASSLGGEAYNEQFF
>TRBV5-1|TRBJ1-1|.|TRBD1
TGCGCCAGCAACCCGACAGGGTTGAACACTGAAGCTTTCTTT
CASNPTGLNTEAFF
>TRBV19|TRBJ1-1|.|.
TGTGCCAGCCAGAGCAGGGGAGGGGTGAACACTGAAGCTTTCTTT
CASQSRGGVNTEAFF
>TRBV6-5|TRBJ2-1|.|TRBD1
TGTGCCAGCAGTCCCGGGACAGGGTTCCCCAATGAGCAGTTCTTC
CASSPGTGFPNEQFF
>TRBV6-5|TRBJ2-7|.|.
TGTGCCAGCAGGACCGGGCCATCCTACGAGCAGTACTTC
CASRTGPSYEQYF
>TRBV28|TRBJ1-5|few|.
TGTGCCAGCAGTCTTGGCAAACTAGGACAGCCCCAGCATTTT
CASSLGKLGQPQHF
>TRBV18|TRBJ2-4|.|TRBD1
TGTGCCAGCTCACCATTTGGACAGGAGGCCAAAAACATTCAGTACTTC
CASSPFGQEAKNIQYF
>TRBV5-1|TRBJ2-7|.|TRBD2
TGCGCCAGCAGCTTGAGCGGGAGGGCCTACGAGCAGTACTTC
CASSLSGRAYEQYF
>TRBV27|TRBJ2-5|.|.
TGTGCCAGCCAGGGGTCCAATCAAGAGACCCAGTACTTC
CASQGSNQETQYF
>TRBV6-1|TRBJ1-4|.|TRBD1
TGTGCCAGCAGTCCGCAGGGGGCGCGTGAAAAACTGTTTTTT
CASSPQGAREKLFF
>TRBV10-2|TRBJ1-4|once|.
TGCGCCAGCCAAAGGGCGGCTAATGAAAAACTGTTTTTT
CASQRAANEKLFF
>TRBV6-5|TRBJ1-2|.|TRBD1
TGTGCCAGCTCGTCAGGGGGCCTGGGCTATGGCTACACCTTC
CASSSGGLGYGYTF
>TRBV30|TRBJ2-6|.|.
TGTGCCTCTGACCACGCCGGGGCCAACGTCCTGACTTTC
CASDHAGANVLTF
>TRBV30|TRBJ2-5|.|.
TGTGCCTGGAGTCTCGGCCAAGAGACCCAGTACTTC
CAWSLGQETQYF
>TRBV5-1|TRBJ1-4|.|.
TGCGCCAGCAGCTTGGGAATGAACAAGGAAAAACTGTTTTTT
CASSLGMNKEKLFF
>TRBV11-2|TRBJ1-2|.|TRBD1
TGTGCCAGCAGCCCGACAGGGTTTGGCTACACCTTC
CASSPTGFGYTF
>TRBV5-1|TRBJ2-1|.|.
TGCGCCAGCAGCTTAGAGACTAGAAACTACAATGAGCAGTTCTTC
CASSLETRNYNEQFF
>TRBV6-1|TRBJ1-2|few|.
TGTGCCAGCAGGGCCACGATCGGGGATGGCTACACCTTC
CASRATIGDGYTF
>TRBV30|TRBJ2-3|.|.
TGTGCCTGGAGTGTAGGGCTAACAGATACGCAGTATTTT
CAWSVGLTDTQYF
>TRBV10-3|TRBJ2-5|.|TRBD2
TGTGCCATCAGACGCGGGGGGGCCGGGGAGACCCAGTACTTC
CAIRRGGAGETQYF
>TRBV30|TRBJ2-7|.|.
TGTGCCTGGAGACCACGGGATAGATACGAGCAGTACTTC
CAWRPRDRYEQYF
>TRBV6-5|TRBJ1-3|.|.
TGTGCCAGCAGTTACCAGGGAGCGAAAGGAAACACCATATATTTT
CASSYQGAKGNTIYF
>TRBV10-2|TRBJ2-5|.|TRBD2
TGCGCCAGTCTGCCTAGCGGGAGTCAAGAGACCCAGTACTTC
CASLPSGSQETQYF
>TRBV5-1|TRBJ2-2|.|.
TGCGCCAGCAGCTTGGCGCGGGGGCGTACCGGGGAGCTGTTTTTT
CASSLARGRTGELFF
>TRBV6-5|TRBJ2-7|.|TRBD2
TGTGCCAGCACGGCGGGAGGTGTCAACGAGCAGTACTTC
CASTAGGVNEQYF
>TRBV7-7|TRBJ2-3|.|TRBD1
TGTGCCAGCAGCCTCGGACAGGGGACAGATACGCAGTATTTT
CASSLGQGTDTQYF
>TRBV18|TRBJ1-4|.|.
TGTGCCAGCTCCCCGAATAATGAAAAACTGTTTTTT
CASSPNNEKLFF
>TRBV7-8|TRBJ2-1|.|.
TGTGCCAGCACCTTTAATGGGGCTAGCAGCAATGAGCAGTTCTTC
CASTFNGASSNEQFF
>TRBV5-4|TRBJ2-2|.|TRBD2
TGTGCCAGCAGCGTGGGCGGGGGGATCGTTACCGGGGAGCTGTTTTTT
CASSVGGGIVTGELFF
>TRBV7-2|TRBJ1-2|.|.
TGTGCCAGCAGCTTAGGGAGCGTCAGAGCCAGTGGCTACACCTTC
CASSLGSVRASGYTF
>TRBV18|TRBJ1-4|few|.
TGTGCCAGCTCAACCAGGGCGACTAATGAAAAACTGTTTTTT
CASSTRATNEKLFF
>TRBV28|TRBJ2-1|.|TRBD2
TGTGCCAGCAGTCCGCGGACTAGCTCGGTTAATGAGCAGTTCTTC
CASSPRTSSVNEQFF
>TRBV28|TRBJ1-6|.|.
TGTGCCAGCCGCCCCGGGAGCCTTACTTCACCCCTCCACTTT
CASRPGSLTSPLHF
>TRBV4-2|TRBJ2-2|.|TRBD2
TGTGCCAGCAGCCAACCGGGGACTAGCGGCACCGGGGAGCTGTTTTTT
CASSQPGTSGTGELFF
>TRBV9|TRBJ2-7|.|TRBD2
TGTGCCAGCAGTGCCTTTCGGGCGGGAGATACCTACGAGCAGTACTTC
CASSAFRAGDTYEQYF
>TRBV29-1|TRBJ2-7|.|.
TGCAGCGTTGAGGAGGGGGCTTTTTACGAGCAGTACTTC
CSVEEGAFYEQYF